One sample yielded the 7 T cell receptor beta chains listed below, sequenced in a study of shared clonotypes between healthy human individuals. Using immunoSEQ multiplex PCR, the repertoire was profiled, and TCRdb retains in-frame clones only, with some absent. This sample yields a few million clones, of which approximately 95% are seen a single time; 0.39% belongs to the top ten. The specimen sequenced was naive CD4+ T cells from PBMCs. The subset here: CD45RA+ positively selected. Every receptor here comes from a man in his late teens or twenties in good health. Some clones in this sample may be carry-over from other donors' samples.

This rearrangement joins TRBV6-6 to TRBJ2-5; D remains unclear. The germline CDR1 and CDR2 sequences are MNHNY and SVGAGI (reference sequence). This CDR3 has 14 residues. Trimming took off 7 bases at V and 2 bases at J, with 14 bases between the two ends. CDR3 amino acids: CASTFVATQETQYF. The DNA of the CDR3 is TGTGCCAGCACGTTTGTGGCTACACAAGAGACCCAGTACTTC.

This sequence joins TRBV6-4 and TRBJ2-1, with 10 bases aligning to TRBD2. Per the germline V gene, CDR1 is MRHNA and CDR2 is SNTAGT. The CDR3 runs to 15 residues. With V trimmed by 3 bases and J by 8 bases, 7 bases remained unmatched. The CDR3 DNA follows: TGTGCCAGCAGTGAGGCTAGCGGGAGTAGCTATGAGCAGTTCTTC. Translated, it gives CASSEASGSSYEQFF.

This chain connects TRBV11-2 to TRBJ2-7, with 10 bases aligning to TRBD1. The V gene end was trimmed by 5 bases and the J gene end by 4 bases; junction bases not matched to a gene: 5. CDR1 is SGHAT, CDR2 FQNNGV, per germline. This CDR3 spans 14 amino acids. CDR3 sequence: CASSQGGQGYEQYF. As DNA, the CDR3 is TGTGCCAGCAGCCAGGGGGGACAGGGGTACGAGCAGTACTTC.

The genes are TRBV7-9 and TRBJ2-3, with D perhaps given as TRBD1 or TRBD2 (5 bases each). CDR1 SEHNR and CDR2 FQNEAQ come from the germline V gene (reference sequence). The CDR3 loop spans 16 amino acids. The V and J ends lost 2 bases and 0 bases respectively, with 12 bases between them. The CDR3 DNA follows: TGTGCCAGCAGCTTATCCGGGGCATCTAGCACAGATACGCAGTATTTT. Amino acid sequence: CASSLSGASSTDTQYF.

The chain uses TRBV15 and TRBJ2-4; no reliable D call. CDR1 LNHNV and CDR2 YYDKDF come from the germline V gene (reference sequence). V lost 1 base and J lost 3, with 13 bases in between. The CDR3 sequence is 16 residues long. The CDR3 here is CATSRGARVVKNIQYF. The CDR3 nucleotides read TGTGCCACCAGCAGAGGCGCCCGAGTAGTCAAAAACATTCAGTACTTC.

The V gene is TRBV4-1, the J gene TRBJ2-1, with 10 bases matching TRBD2. The CDR3 extends over 18 amino acids. From germline, CDR1 is MGHRA and CDR2 YSYEKL. J lost 8 bases, V lost 3 bases, and 16 bases had no gene match. The CDR3 DNA reads as TGCGCCAGCAGCCAGGATCGCGCGCCGGGACTAGCGAAAGATGAGCAGTTCTTC. Encoded protein: CASSQDRAPGLAKDEQFF.

This chain connects TRBV7-3 to TRBJ2-1; 7 bases agree with TRBD2. Germline loops: CDR1 SGHTA, CDR2 FQGTGA. CDR3 size: 14 residues. The junction had 5 bases not matched to a gene; V was cut back by 5 bases and J by 4 bases. In DNA, the CDR3 is TGTGCCAGCAGCCCTCCGGGAGGATACAATGAGCAGTTCTTC. It is translated as CASSPPGGYNEQFF.